This T cell receptor (beta chain) was sequenced during a study of T cell responses to AZD1222 COVID-19 vaccine (dated by TCRdb to the early 2020s). In the study overall: A total of 240 or so trial participants underwent TCR sequencing, of whom 207 had received two doses of AZD1222 and 26 had received two doses of the MenACWY control vaccine. Enrollment into the trials was organized by age into subgroups of 18-55, 56-69 and 70-plus years, and those subgroups contained roughly 150, 30 and 60 TCR-sequenced participants, respectively. Findings and caveats that apply to the study as a whole: Reportedly, close to half of the unique spike-specific TCRs recognized epitopes lying outside the regions that are mutated in the B.1.351 and B.1.1.7 variants. Because no day 14 peak-response samples were available, repertoires were characterized only after the peak T cell response. The 56-69-year group was small, and its depth increase did not reach significance, likely because of low power. Only five or six AZD1222 recipients were SARS-CoV-2 seropositive at baseline, limiting conclusions about previously exposed vaccinees. CD4 TCRs associated with the vaccine covered the entire spike protein, and the dominant responses were in regions 160-218 and 743-854. Participants were mostly white British and included more females than males, and it was suggested by the authors that clonal diversity may have been underestimated. Spike-specific TCR breadth and depth rose significantly after two AZD1222 doses compared with day 0 and with MenACWY recipients.

Trimming removed 4 bases from V and 1 base from J; the gene matches leave 7 bases unexplained. The germline V gene yields MNHEY for CDR1 and SVGAGI for CDR2. The CDR3 goes from the cysteine to the phenylalanine over 15 residues. Only the CDR3 DNA is retained, 45 bases long and in frame from the first base. The CDR3 regions of human TCRbeta chains were subjected to immunosequencing. The published analysis was carried out like this. Repertoire TCRs were matched against a reference library of SARS-CoV-2-specific TCRs generated with the MIRA antigen-specificity platform. Breadth was defined as the fraction of unique TCRs that were SARS-CoV-2-associated, and depth was defined as the fraction of total T cells that were SARS-CoV-2-associated. Using the MIRA data, every spike-specific TCR was mapped to the spike region that the TCR reacted to and assigned to either a CD4 or a CD8 class. Log10-transformed breadth and depth values were compared by one-way ANOVA with Sidak's multiple comparisons tests. Imported from immuneACCESS, the table was reduced by TCRdb to in-frame sequences with V and J called. These copies leave out some clones; in studies compared against another copy, an unresolved V gene accounts for under half, and the cause of the remainder is not known. V, J and clone size are those of that table, while D and trimming were read from the DNA. In this sample the table shows over 95,000 clones, about nine tenths of which occur a single time. The ten largest account for 6.5% of the sample.

Regarding this clone: What this receptor recognizes is not known. The input lacks base qualities; no much larger clone sits a single base away.

The time point tag for this specimen amounts to: about 28 days (+/-7) after the second vaccine dose. AZD1222 recipients with second doses at about 4 weeks or about 12 weeks were pooled, because spike-specific TCR depth and breadth did not differ between schedules. The vaccinee samples were drawn from two UK trials, COV001 and COV002, one of which was a single-blind randomized controlled phase 2/3 trial testing AZD1222 (ChAdOx1 nCoV-19) in healthy adults. Trial participant PBMC samples were collected at day 0 and day 28 after the second dose for TCRbeta chain sequencing. Sequences were derived from peripheral blood, sampled 28 days after the second AZD1222 dose. This receptor was obtained from an adult who received the AZD1222 COVID-19 vaccine. This chain is built from TRBV6-5 and TRBJ2-7, with 7 middle bases fitting TRBD1. The CDR3 protein is CASSSTGLWSYEQYF. The DNA is TGTGCCAGCAGTTCGACAGGGCTCTGGTCCTACGAGCAGTACTTC.